The clone carrying this TCR beta chain was recorded many times. Antigen: not known. This CDR3 comprises 16 residues. Per the germline V gene, CDR1 is LNHNV and CDR2 is YYDKDF (reference sequence). V was pared by 0 bases and J by 9 bases, with 18 bases between. The data belong to a study of T-cell memory formation after mild COVID-19. Points from the study as a whole: The appearance of some responding clones in pre-infection memory suggested that cross-reactive memory joined.

TCRdb redid the calling of the 5' RACE reads with MiXCR, one entry per CDR3 protein. The table includes 15,000 or so distinct CDR3 sequences, about a fifth detected once. Sequencing was performed on PBMCs or a T cell subset sorted from them (not recorded which). The chain links TRBV15 to TRBJ1-5; D is possibly TRBD1 (6 bases). The TCR originated in a man younger than 30 who had mild COVID-19 (a few samples of this study predate the infection). Cell type and time point are not known. The CDR3 sequence: CATSRDTSRGRWPQHF. DNA for the CDR3: TGTGCCACCAGCAGAGATACGTCTCGGGGGCGTTGGCCCCAGCATTTT. The full variable domain, rest sourced from reference TRBV15 and TRBJ1-5, is DAMVIQNPRYQVTQFGKPVTLSCSQTLNHNVMYWYQQKSSQAPKLLFHYYDKDFNNEADTPDNFQSRRPNTSFCFLDIRSPGLGDTAMYLCATSRDTSRGRWPQHFGDGTRLSIL.